A selection of T cell receptor beta chains follows, all from one sample in a study of OX40 agonist ivuxolimab in advanced cancers. Method: immunoSEQ multiplex PCR; TCRdb's copy keeps in-frame clones and lacks some. The table lists roughly 40,000 clones, around 89% of them singletons, with 4% to 5% in the top ten. The sequenced sample was CD4+ or CD8+ T cells sorted from blood, obtained in a trial of the OX40 agonist ivuxolimab. All receptors derive from an adult with an advanced solid tumor such as melanoma, head and neck, liver or kidney cancer. The CDR3 runs from the conserved cysteine through the conserved F or W. The order of the fields is clone size, V gene, J gene, D gene, CDR3 DNA, CDR3 protein. A D gene is named only where the DNA matches it firmly. Not every row has a clone size; where given, it reads once, few, many or a size class.

>.|TRBV6-1|TRBJ2-1|TRBD2
TGTGCCAGCAGGTTACTAGCGGGGTATGACAATGAGCAGTTCTTC
CASRLLAGYDNEQFF
>once|TRBV6-5|TRBJ1-2|TRBD1
TGTGCCAGCACCGAGGACAGGGGGAATCTCTATGGCTACACCTTC
CASTEDRGNLYGYTF
>once|TRBV19|TRBJ1-1|TRBD1
TGTGCCAGTAGTTTCCGACAGGGGGAAGCTTTCTTT
CASSFRQGEAFF
>.|TRBV11-2|TRBJ2-7|.
TGTGCCAGCAGCCCCGCCCGGGGCTCCTACGAGCAGTACTTC
CASSPARGSYEQYF
>few|TRBV5-6|TRBJ1-2|.
TGTGCCAGCAGCTCTGACAGACCCTATGGCTACACCTTC
CASSSDRPYGYTF
>.|TRBV5-8|TRBJ2-1|TRBD2
TGTGCCAGCAGCTTGGTTCTAGCGGGGTTGTACAATGAGCAGTTCTTC
CASSLVLAGLYNEQFF
>.|TRBV7-7|TRBJ2-2|.
TGTGCTAGCAGCTTAACCCATGTCACCGGGGAGCTGTTTTTT
CASSLTHVTGELFF
>.|TRBV30|TRBJ1-6|.
TGTGCCTGGAGGCCAACAGCATCCCTAGATTCACCCCTCCACTTT
CAWRPTASLDSPLHF
>few|TRBV28|TRBJ1-1|.
TGTGCCAGCAGTATCCCTCAGGGGACCACTGAAGCTTTCTTT
CASSIPQGTTEAFF
>.|TRBV21-1|TRBJ1-1|.
TGTGCCAGCAGCAAAGCTAAGGGAACTGAAGCTTTCTTT
CASSKAKGTEAFF
>once|TRBV28|TRBJ2-1|TRBD1
TGTGCCAGCAGTTTAGCGGGACAGGGCAATGAGCAGTTCTTC
CASSLAGQGNEQFF
>.|TRBV6-6|TRBJ1-2|.
TGTGCCAGCAGTTACTCTGGGGAAGCTAACTATGGCTACACCTTC
CASSYSGEANYGYTF
>.|TRBV4-1|TRBJ2-1|.
TGCGCCAGCAGCAAGATAGCGCTCAGCTCCTACAATGAGCAGTTCTTC
CASSKIALSSYNEQFF
>.|TRBV6-5|TRBJ2-1|TRBD2
TGTGCCAGCACCGCACCGGGGGGCTACAATGAGCAGTTCTTC
CASTAPGGYNEQFF
>.|TRBV6-1|TRBJ2-6|.
TGTGCCAGCAGTGAAGGGGTAGCTGGGGCCAACGTCCTGACTTTC
CASSEGVAGANVLTF
>.|TRBV6-1|TRBJ1-5|.
TGTGCCAGCAGTGAAGAAGGCAGGGGTAGAGATCAGCCCCAGCATTTT
CASSEEGRGRDQPQHF
>once|TRBV30|TRBJ1-4|.
TGTGCCTGGAGTGTCCGAACAGGGGAAAAACTGTTTTTT
CAWSVRTGEKLFF
>.|TRBV19|TRBJ2-1|TRBD2
TGTGCCAGTAGTATGAGCGGGAGGATCTACAATGAGCAGTTCTTC
CASSMSGRIYNEQFF
>.|TRBV2|TRBJ2-7|TRBD1
TGTGCCAGCAGTCCACGGACAGGGCCCTACGAGCAGTACTTC
CASSPRTGPYEQYF
>.|TRBV18|TRBJ2-2|.
TGTGCCAGCTCACCACCGCCTAGTGAAGCCACCGGGGAGCTGTTTTTT
CASSPPPSEATGELFF
>.|TRBV28|TRBJ2-3|.
TGTGCCAGCAGTTTCTCGGGGAACACAGATACGCAGTATTTT
CASSFSGNTDTQYF
>.|TRBV4-1|TRBJ2-7|TRBD1
TGCGCCAGCAGCCTGTCCGGGACAGTCTCCTACGAGCAGTACTTC
CASSLSGTVSYEQYF
>.|TRBV5-6|TRBJ1-2|TRBD1
TGTGCCAGCAGCTCCCCAGGGGGCAATGGCTACACCTTC
CASSSPGGNGYTF
>.|TRBV10-1|TRBJ2-7|.
TGCGCCAGCAGTGAGTCGGGAACAGACTACGAGCAGTACTTC
CASSESGTDYEQYF
>.|TRBV29-1|TRBJ1-1|.
TGCAACTTTAACGACCGGGACCGCCTGATCTGGCTCTTT
CNFNDRDRLIWLF
>once|TRBV6-6|TRBJ2-7|.
TGTGCCAGCACGGGACAAACCTACGAGCAGTACTTC
CASTGQTYEQYF
>.|TRBV6-6|TRBJ2-7|TRBD1
TGTGCCAGCAGACCCGGGACAGGGACTTACGAGCAGTACTTC
CASRPGTGTYEQYF
>.|TRBV5-4|TRBJ2-5|.
TGTGCCAGCAGCTTGAATGTGGGGGAGCAAGAGACCCAGTACTTC
CASSLNVGEQETQYF
>once|TRBV19|TRBJ2-1|.
TGTGCCACCGCCCAACTAGGAGTGGCGGACAATGAGCAGTTCTTC
CATAQLGVADNEQFF
>.|TRBV5-8|TRBJ1-2|.
TGTGCCAGCAGCTTGGGAGGTTTTAGCGGCTACACCTTC
CASSLGGFSGYTF
>few|TRBV18|TRBJ1-1|.
TGTGCCAGCTCACCACGGAGGGGGACTGAAGCTTTCTTT
CASSPRRGTEAFF
>.|TRBV19|TRBJ2-1|.
TGTGCCAGTAACCCCGGGGGAATACGCTCCTACAATGAGCAGTTCTTC
CASNPGGIRSYNEQFF
>.|TRBV5-5|TRBJ2-7|.
TGTGCCAGCAGCCGGGTTCCGACCTCCTACGAGCAGTACTTC
CASSRVPTSYEQYF
>.|TRBV28|TRBJ2-5|.
TGTGCCAGCAGTCGGCTGGAGACCCAGTACTTC
CASSRLETQYF
>.|TRBV27|TRBJ2-2|TRBD2
TGTGCCAGCAGTCGGGCTAGCGGGGGGTTAACCGGGGAGCTGTTTTTT
CASSRASGGLTGELFF
>few|TRBV29-1|TRBJ2-1|TRBD2
TGCAGCGTTCCGGGACTAGCGGGAGGCCCCAACAATGAGCAGTTCTTC
CSVPGLAGGPNNEQFF
>.|TRBV5-1|TRBJ2-2|TRBD2
TGCGCCAGCAGCTTGGGACTAGCGGGTAACACCGGGGAGCTGTTTTTT
CASSLGLAGNTGELFF
>.|TRBV7-9|TRBJ1-2|.
TGTGCCAGCAGCCCCGGGAACTATGGCTACACCTTC
CASSPGNYGYTF
>.|TRBV19|TRBJ1-5|TRBD1
TGTGCCAGTAGTACAGGGGGCGAGCTTTCGACTGGCAATCAGCCCCAGCATTTT
CASSTGGELSTGNQPQHF
>.|TRBV11-2|TRBJ2-1|.
TGTGCCAGCAGCTTAGACAGGGCCTCGCGGGAGCAGTTCTTC
CASSLDRASREQFF
>.|TRBV7-9|TRBJ2-7|.
TGTGCCAGCAGCTCCGAGACAGAGGTCGAGCAGTACTTC
CASSSETEVEQYF
>.|TRBV5-1|TRBJ2-3|.
TGCGCCAGCAGCGGAGGGACACCTAGCACAGATACGCAGTATTTT
CASSGGTPSTDTQYF
>.|TRBV10-3|TRBJ1-1|.
TGTGCCACTCAAGTACCGGGAGGCACTGAAGCTTTCTTT
CATQVPGGTEAFF
>.|TRBV5-1|TRBJ2-2|TRBD1
TGCGCCAGCAGCGAACGGGACAGCGCTACCGGGGAGCTGTTTTTT
CASSERDSATGELFF
>.|TRBV7-2|TRBJ1-3|.
TGTGCCAGCAGCTTAGATAATTTCGGAAACACCATATATTTT
CASSLDNFGNTIYF
>.|TRBV7-7|TRBJ2-7|.
TGTGCTAGCAGCTCCAAAAGGGAACCATTGGGCGAGCAGTACTTC
CASSSKREPLGEQYF
>.|TRBV29-1|TRBJ2-7|TRBD1
TGCAGCGTTGAAGTGGCAGGGGGCGATCAGTACTTC
CSVEVAGGDQYF
>.|TRBV27|TRBJ1-5|.
TGTGCCAGCAGTTCCGGACAGCCGGGGTATCAGCCCCAGCATTTT
CASSSGQPGYQPQHF
>.|TRBV29-1|TRBJ1-1|.
TGCAGCGTGGAGGGAATGTGGACTGAAGCTTTCTTT
CSVEGMWTEAFF
>.|TRBV7-9|TRBJ2-1|TRBD2
TGTGCCAGCAGCCCCCCCGGGACTAGCTACAATGAGCAGTTCTTC
CASSPPGTSYNEQFF
>.|TRBV7-8|TRBJ2-5|TRBD1
TGTGCCAGCAGCATCGGACAGGGAGGAGAGACCCAGTACTTC
CASSIGQGGETQYF
>.|TRBV4-2|TRBJ2-1|TRBD1
TGTGCCAGCAGCCTAAACGACAGGGGGAACAATGAGCAGTTCTTC
CASSLNDRGNNEQFF
>.|TRBV2|TRBJ2-3|TRBD2
TGTGCCAGCAGCCGACTAGCGGGAGGGTCAACGCAGTATTTT
CASSRLAGGSTQYF